The 22 T cell receptor beta chains reported below all come from one sample, sequenced in a study of vaccination and CD4 T cells after COVID-19. The antigens of these receptors remain unknown. The Oncomine TCR Beta short-read assay was applied to DNA of cultured CD4+ T cells. Via MiXCR, TCRdb re-called the PCR reads, giving one row per CDR3 protein. This sample carries 8,500 to 11,000 distinct CDR3 sequences, 60% to 75% of them seen once, and the ten largest clones take under 35%. Described treatment: 10-day PBMC culture with coronavirus spike peptide pools or control peptides (ViraFEST assay). The sample taken for sequencing was CD4+ T cells from blood, cultured in vitro. The origin of the receptors is a human donor who had recovered from COVID-19.

V gene TRBV6-2 or TRBV6-3 combines with J gene TRBJ1-1; no clear D. Germline-derived CDR1 and CDR2 are MNHEY and SVGEGT. The CDR3 loop spans 14 amino acids. V lost 10 bases, J lost 5 bases, and 20 bases lay in between. The CDR3 sequence is CAIQSGSGGTEAFF. CDR3 nucleotides: TGTGCCATCCAGTCGGGGTCCGGAGGGACTGAAGCTTTCTTT.

The CDR3 is CAWSPDGVTQETQYF. CDR3 nucleotides: TGTGCCTGGAGTCCCGATGGGGTGACCCAAGAGACCCAGTACTTC. J is TRBJ2-5 and V is TRBV30; D is unclear. The germline V and J ends were trimmed by 2 bases and 1 base, with 14 bases remaining between them. CDR3 length equals 15 residues. From germline, CDR1 is GTSNPN and CDR2 SVGIG (reference sequence).

This clonotype was seen more than once but under ten times. V gene TRBV7-2 combines with J gene TRBJ1-6; the match to TRBD1 covers 9 bases. Germline CDR1 and CDR2: SGHTA and FQGNSA. The CDR3 loop spans 17 amino acids. The J segment lost 10 bases and the V segment lost 1 base, leaving 11 bases of the junction unmatched. DNA for the CDR3: TGTGCCAGCAGCTTAGAGGGGGTGGACAGGGGCGGATCACCCCTCCACTTT. This translates into CASSLEGVDRGGSPLHF. The entire variable domain, with the rest obtained from reference TRBV7-2 and TRBJ1-6, is as follows: GAGVSQSPSNKVTEKGKDVELRCDPISGHTALYWYRQSLGQGLEFLIYFQGNSAPDKSGLPSDRFSAERTGGSVSTLTIQRTQQEDSAVYLCASSLEGVDRGGSPLHFGNGTRLTVT.

The chain employs TRBV15 and TRBJ2-7; no definite D call. The germline V gene encodes CDR1 LNHNV and CDR2 YYDKDF (reference sequence). Trimming removed 2 bases from V and 7 bases from J, with 15 bases in between. The CDR3 totals 14 residues. The CDR3 region has the DNA TGTGCCACCAGCAGACCCTCCCCTTTTGGGGAGCAGTACTTC. Translating it yields CATSRPSPFGEQYF.

This clonotype is hyperexpanded within its sample. The V gene is TRBV27, the J gene TRBJ2-3, with D maybe TRBD1 (5 bases). The length of the CDR3 is 14 residues. The V end lost 0 bases, the J end lost 6 bases, and 10 bases lay between the germline ends. In germline, CDR1 is MNHEY, CDR2 SMNVEV (reference sequence). This CDR3 reads CASSLSRVKDTQYF. The CDR3 DNA reads as TGTGCCAGCAGTTTATCCAGGGTAAAGGATACGCAGTATTTT.

J is TRBJ1-5 and V is TRBV19; a weak D match, TRBD1 (5 bases). Looked up from germline, CDR1 is LNHDA and CDR2 is SQIVND (reference sequence). There are 14 residues in the CDR3. V was pared by 6 bases and J by 4 bases, with 13 bases between. Written as DNA, the CDR3 is TGTGCCAGTAGCACCCGGGACCTTAATCAGCCCCAGCATTTT. It codes for CASSTRDLNQPQHF.

This clonotype is labeled as medium-sized (0.01 to 0.1%). The V and J genes are TRBV20-1 and TRBJ1-2, with 7 bases that match TRBD1. Germline values: CDR1 DFQATT, CDR2 SNEGSKA (reference sequence). V was pared by 6 bases and J by 4 bases, with 8 bases of the junction left unmatched. The CDR3 extends over 13 amino acids. The CDR3 spells CSASRDSLYGYTF. Written as DNA, the CDR3 is TGCAGTGCCAGCCGGGACAGCCTCTATGGCTACACCTTC.

This clonotype was picked up one time. The V and J genes are TRBV19 and TRBJ2-3; a weak D match, TRBD2 (5 bases). Germline values: CDR1 LNHDA, CDR2 SQIVND (reference sequence). Trimming stripped 5 bases from V and 5 bases from J, with 11 bases between. There are 13 residues in the CDR3. The DNA of the CDR3 is TGTGCCAGTAGTGGGGTCCGGGGAGATACGCAGTATTTT. Translating gives CASSGVRGDTQYF.

The gene calls are TRBV4-3 and TRBJ1-6; TRBD1 agrees at 7 bases. The CDR3 is 16 amino acids. Germline lookup yields CDR1 LGHNA and CDR2 YSLEER. The ends lost 0 bases at V and 7 bases at J; junction bases unmatched: 6. CDR3 coding DNA: TGCGCCAGCAGCCAAGATAGGGGGCAGGGAAATTCACCCCTCCACTTT. It codes for CASSQDRGQGNSPLHF.

This clonotype has only a few counts. A read error may account for a junction end that differs from germline. The chain joins TRBV10-3 to TRBJ2-2, with TRBD1 identical over 7 bases. The CDR3 totals 19 residues. The germline V gene encodes CDR1 ENHRY and CDR2 SYGVKD. CDR3 DNA: TGTGCCAGCAGTTACCCTGAAGATCCGGGACAGACGAACACCGGGGAGCTGTTTTTT. Translating it yields CASSYPEDPGQTNTGELFF.

The V gene is TRBV2, the J gene TRBJ1-4; possible D gene TRBD1, 6 bases. Germline loops: CDR1 SNHLY, CDR2 FYNNEI. V lost 6 bases to trimming and J lost 8 bases, with 16 bases between them. The CDR3 runs to 14 residues. CDR3 DNA: TGTGCCAGCAGGAGGGGGGGCGAGCGGGAAAAACTGTTTTTT. It yields the protein CASRRGGEREKLFF. The variable domain in full, with the rest retrieved from reference TRBV2 and TRBJ1-4, is EPEVTQTPSHQVTQMGQEVILRCVPISNHLYFYWYRQILGQKVEFLVSFYNNEISEKSEIFDDQFSVERPDGSNFTLKIRSTKLEDSAMYFCASRRGGEREKLFFGSGTQLSVL.

The rearrangement joins TRBV20-1 to TRBJ1-1; no clear D. The germline CDR1 and CDR2 sequences are DFQATT and SNEGSKA (reference sequence). V dropped 5 bases and J dropped 5 bases, with 12 bases sitting between them. The CDR3 sequence is 12 residues long. This chain's CDR3 is CSAPGSRTEAFF. DNA of the CDR3: TGCAGTGCTCCGGGTTCGCGGACTGAAGCTTTCTTT.

This clonotype was detected once. V and J are TRBV19 and TRBJ1-2, with 7 bases that match TRBD1. Trimming at V came to 4 bases and at J to 5 bases, leaving 4 bases not matched to a gene. The CDR3 extends over 13 amino acids. Germline CDR1 LNHDA, CDR2 SQIVND (reference sequence). CDR3 nucleotide sequence: TGTGCCAGTAGTACCCGGACAGGTTATGGCTACACCTTC. Translated, it gives CASSTRTGYGYTF.

In its sample, this clonotype was seen a few times. Here the CDR3 reads CASTRQGGWDTEAFF. The CDR3 DNA reads TGTGCCAGCACCCGACAGGGAGGGTGGGACACTGAAGCTTTCTTT. V is TRBV27 and J is TRBJ1-1; TRBD1 aligns across 7 bases. Trimming cost V 7 bases and J 3 bases; bases outside gene matches: 11. Germline CDR1 MNHEY, CDR2 SMNVEV (reference sequence). CDR3 length equals 15 residues.

The gene calls are TRBV6-5 and TRBJ1-1; D gene uncertain. Trimming left V 4 bases short and J 6 bases short, with 21 bases between. The germline gives CDR1 MNHEY, CDR2 SVGAGI. The CDR3 contains 16 residues. This chain's CDR3 is CASSSLTGSNVPEAFF. The CDR3 DNA reads as TGTGCCAGCAGTTCTCTCACGGGAAGTAATGTTCCTGAAGCTTTCTTT.

The CDR3 DNA sequence: TGTGCCAGCAGTTACGACAGTCGGGCGGACAGGGGATTTGGGCAGTACTTC. This translates into CASSYDSRADRGFGQYF. The chain couples TRBV6-7 to TRBJ2-7, with TRBD1 identical over 9 bases. TRBV6-7 counts as an open reading frame of uncertain function. V trimming: 2 bases; J trimming: 9 bases; junction bases outside the gene matches: 17. The CDR3 extends over 17 amino acids.

This clonotype was seen more than once but under ten times. V and J are TRBV27 and TRBJ1-2; no reliable D call. V lost 5 bases to trimming and J lost 4 bases, with 14 bases between them. The CDR3 has 14 residues. CDR1 and CDR2 from the germline V gene are MNHEY and SMNVEV (reference sequence). The CDR3 loop reads CASSPTRHFYGYTF. The CDR3 DNA follows: TGTGCCAGCAGTCCGACCCGACACTTCTATGGCTACACCTTC.

V is TRBV27 and J is TRBJ2-7, with TRBD1 as a possible D gene (8 bases). The CDR3 sequence is 17 residues long. Germline loops: CDR1 MNHEY, CDR2 SMNVEV (reference sequence). V lost 2 bases, J lost 0 bases, and 17 bases lay in between. The CDR3 loop is CASSLRGGTGGSYEQYF. Here the CDR3 DNA reads TGTGCCAGCAGTTTAAGGGGGGGGACAGGAGGCTCCTACGAGCAGTACTTC.

This clonotype counts as medium-sized. The genes are TRBV2 and TRBJ2-2; 9 nucleotides agree with TRBD1. The CDR3 is made up of 15 amino acids. The germline V gene encodes CDR1 SNHLY and CDR2 FYNNEI. With V trimmed by 4 bases and J by 7 bases, 7 bases remained unmatched. The CDR3 nucleotides are TGTGCCAGCAGTGGAGACAGGGGGGCGGGCGGGGAGCTGTTTTTT. This codes for CASSGDRGAGGELFF.

This clonotype has a single count. This chain links TRBV7-9 with TRBJ2-1, with D maybe TRBD2 (6 bases). Trimming removed 1 base from V and 8 bases from J, with 12 bases in between. This CDR3 comprises 14 residues. Germline CDR1 reads SEHNR; CDR2 reads FQNEAQ (reference sequence). In DNA, the CDR3 is TGTGCCAGCAGCTTAGTGGCAGGGAGGCATGAGCAGTTCTTC. It codes for CASSLVAGRHEQFF. The full variable domain, rest sourced from reference TRBV7-9 and TRBJ2-1, is DTGVSQNPRHKITKRGQNVTFRCDPISEHNRLYWYRQTLGQGPEFLTYFQNEAQLEKSRLLSDRFSAERPKGSFSTLEIQRTEQGDSAMYLCASSLVAGRHEQFFGPGTRLTVL.

This rearrangement joins TRBV6-1 to TRBJ2-3, with TRBD2 matching 7 bases. The V gene's germline CDR1 is MNHNS and CDR2 SASEGT. Losses at the gene ends were 6 bases for V and 1 base for J; bases not matched to a gene: 7. This CDR3 contains 15 residues. The CDR3 loop reads CASSATSVRTDTQYF. The CDR3 nucleotides read TGTGCCAGCAGCGCAACTAGCGTCCGCACAGATACGCAGTATTTT.

The genes are TRBV19 and TRBJ1-5, with 8 bases aligning to TRBD1. Trimming cost V 9 bases and J 4 bases; bases outside gene matches: 5. This CDR3 region has 13 residues. The germline V gene encodes CDR1 LNHDA and CDR2 SQIVND (reference sequence). Written as DNA, the CDR3 is TGTGCCAGCGACAGGGGCCGGAATCAGCCCCAGCATTTT. Amino acid sequence: CASDRGRNQPQHF.